One sample yielded the 15 T cell receptor beta chains listed below, sequenced in a study of cytomegalovirus exposure and HLA in healthy donors. PCR involved 60 Vbeta and 13 Jbeta primers. Libraries were prepared by immunoSEQ multiplex PCR; TCRdb keeps only in-frame clonotypes and omits some of them. The repertoire holds about 170,000 clones, with around 76% as singletons. The sample taken for sequencing was PBMCs. The source is a man aged 35-49 years in good health and CMV-seropositive.

This clone was seen a few times. The gene calls are TRBV6-5 and TRBJ1-1; 11 bases are a match to TRBD1. This CDR3 has 15 amino acids. V was pared by 4 bases and J by 8 bases, with 9 bases of the junction left unmatched. Germline V gene data show CDR1 as MNHEY and CDR2 as SVGAGI. CDR3 DNA: TGTGCCAGCAGTTCCGGGACAGGGGGGCCTACGGAAGCTTTCTTT. Amino acids: CASSSGTGGPTEAFF.

The CDR3: CASSEYRGLGYTF. CDR3 DNA: TGTGCCAGCAGTGAATACAGGGGGCTCGGCTACACCTTC. V usage is TRBV2 and J usage is TRBJ1-2; TRBD1 matches at 9 bases. CDR1 and CDR2 from the germline V gene are SNHLY and FYNNEI. The V segment lost 2 bases and the J segment 8 bases; nucleotides outside the gene matches: 3. The CDR3 runs 13 residues. Full variable domain (missing parts from reference TRBV2 and TRBJ1-2): EPEVTQTPSHQVTQMGQEVILRCVPISNHLYFYWYRQILGQKVEFLVSFYNNEISEKSEIFDDQFSVERPDGSNFTLKIRSTKLEDSAMYFCASSEYRGLGYTFGSGTRLTVV.

The CDR3 nucleotides are TGTGCCTGGAGTGTACGACTAGCGGGTAACTACGAGCAGTACTTC. Its translation: CAWSVRLAGNYEQYF. This chain joins TRBV30 and TRBJ2-7; 10 bases fit TRBD2. The V and J ends lost 0 bases and 3 bases, in that order; junction bases with no gene match: 5. Looked up from germline, CDR1 is GTSNPN and CDR2 is SVGIG (reference sequence). This CDR3 has 15 amino acids.

Regarding this clone: Additional DNA sequences in this sample encode the identical CDR3. This chain links TRBV4-1 with TRBJ2-7, with 10 bases lining up with TRBD2. Germline V gene lookup returns CDR1 MGHRA and CDR2 YSYEKL. The CDR3 runs to 15 residues. Unmatched junction bases numbered 6, after V lost 4 bases and J lost 3 bases. DNA of the CDR3: TGCGCCAGCAGCCCCGGGGGACTAGCGATCTACGAGCAGTACTTC. Translated: CASSPGGLAIYEQYF.

Written as DNA, the CDR3 is TGTGCCAGCAGCTGGCGGAGGGGCGGGGGAAGCAATGAGCAGTTCTTC. Residues: CASSWRRGGGSNEQFF. The chain uses TRBV5-6 and TRBJ2-1, with 7 bases fitting TRBD2. The CDR3 runs 16 residues. The J segment lost 6 bases and the V segment lost 3 bases, leaving 12 bases of the junction unmatched. Germline CDR1 is SGHDT and CDR2 is YYEEEE.

The V gene is TRBV4-1, the J gene TRBJ2-1; 7 bases map to TRBD1. This CDR3 has 15 amino acids. In germline, CDR1 is MGHRA, CDR2 YSYEKL. V trimming: 2 bases; J trimming: 2 bases; junction bases outside the gene matches: 3. The CDR3 nucleotides read TGCGCCAGCAGCCAAATCGGGACAGCCTACAATGAGCAGTTCTTC. It encodes CASSQIGTAYNEQFF.

The rearrangement links TRBV4-1 to TRBJ2-6; TRBD2 aligns across 7 bases. Germline CDR1 reads MGHRA; CDR2 reads YSYEKL. The CDR3 covers 15 residues. Germline trimming cut 5 bases from V and 0 bases from J; bases unmatched to any gene: 1. The CDR3 DNA sequence: TGCGCCAGCAGCGGGGAGGGCTCTGGGGCCAACGTCCTGACTTTC. This translates into CASSGEGSGANVLTF.

This chain uses TRBV6-5 with TRBJ2-2; TRBD2 matches 11 bases. This CDR3 region has 14 residues. With 8 bases clipped from V and 4 bases from J, the junction kept 3 bases outside the gene matches. From germline, CDR1 is MNHEY and CDR2 SVGAGI. The CDR3 here is CASGTSGPTGELFF. The CDR3 DNA sequence: TGTGCCAGCGGGACTAGCGGACCCACCGGGGAGCTGTTTTTT.

The rearrangement links TRBV11-2 to TRBJ2-7, with D possibly matching TRBD1 (6 bases). Trimming left V 5 bases short and J 4 bases short, with 18 bases between. The length of the CDR3 is 15 residues. Germline V lookup: CDR1 SGHAT, CDR2 FQNNGV. CDR3 nucleotides: TGTGCCAGCAGCGGTACTCAACAGGGCATGTACGAGCAGTACTTC. Translated: CASSGTQQGMYEQYF.

CDR3 region: CASSLTMTGGDGSPLHF. DNA for the CDR3: TGTGCCAGCTCACTCACGATGACAGGGGGAGACGGATCACCCCTCCACTTT. This sequence joins TRBV18 and TRBJ1-6, with 9 bases lining up with TRBD1. This CDR3 comprises 17 residues. Germline-derived CDR1 and CDR2 are KGHSH and LQKENI. V was clipped by 4 bases and J by 10 bases; unmatched bases: 14.

On this clone itself: The CDR3 end shows no conserved phenylalanine or tryptophan, and so a read error is likely. V and J are TRBV14 and TRBJ1-2; unclear D gene. Germline assignment: CDR1 SGHDN and CDR2 FVKESK. V lost 4 bases and J 4 bases, leaving 10 bases between the germline ends. The CDR3 runs 13 residues. For the CDR3, the DNA is TGTGCCAGCAGCCTGGGCGGGGTCTATGGCTACACCCTC. This translates into CASSLGGVYGYTL.

This clone appeared a few times. V gene TRBV10-3 combines with J gene TRBJ2-5; D may be TRBD2 (6 bases). CDR3 length: 12 amino acids. Trimming took 2 bases from V and 5 from J, leaving 6 bases between them. Looked up from germline, CDR1 is ENHRY and CDR2 is SYGVKD. CDR3 in DNA: TGTGCCATCAGTGAGGCGGGGGAGACCCAGTACTTC. Translation gives CAISEAGETQYF.

The V and J genes are TRBV7-9 and TRBJ1-6, with D possibly matching TRBD1 (6 bases). Trimming removed 5 bases at V and 9 bases at J, with 11 bases between. This CDR3 comprises 13 residues. CDR1 is SEHNR, CDR2 FQNEAQ, per germline (reference sequence). CDR3 sequence (DNA): TGTGCCAGCAGCCCCACAGGGTCTTCACCCCTCCACTTT. This codes for CASSPTGSSPLHF.

The chain combines TRBV27 with TRBJ2-6, with 10 positions matching TRBD1. V trimming: 5 bases; J trimming: 1 base; junction bases outside the gene matches: 20. This CDR3 has 22 amino acids. Germline loops: CDR1 MNHEY, CDR2 SMNVEV (reference sequence). The CDR3 DNA sequence: TGTGCCAGCAGTCCGCAAAGAAACTTCGGGACAGGGGCACGGTCTGGGGCCAACGTCCTGACTTTC. Protein product: CASSPQRNFGTGARSGANVLTF.

The J gene is TRBJ2-5, the V gene TRBV29-1, with D possibly matching TRBD1 (5 bases). Per germline, CDR1 SQVTM and CDR2 ANQGSEA. V was trimmed by 1 base and J by 3 bases, leaving 6 bases between them. The CDR3 runs 12 residues. The CDR3 here is CSVEGREETQYF. CDR3 nucleotide sequence: TGCAGCGTTGAAGGCAGGGAAGAGACCCAGTACTTC. The full variable domain, in which reference TRBV29-1 and TRBJ2-5 provide the parts outside the CDR3, is SAVISQKPSRDICQRGTSLTIQCQVDSQVTMMFWYRQQPGQSLTLIATANQGSEATYESGFVIDKFPISRPNLTFSTLTVSNMSPEDSSIYLCSVEGREETQYFGPGTRLLVL.